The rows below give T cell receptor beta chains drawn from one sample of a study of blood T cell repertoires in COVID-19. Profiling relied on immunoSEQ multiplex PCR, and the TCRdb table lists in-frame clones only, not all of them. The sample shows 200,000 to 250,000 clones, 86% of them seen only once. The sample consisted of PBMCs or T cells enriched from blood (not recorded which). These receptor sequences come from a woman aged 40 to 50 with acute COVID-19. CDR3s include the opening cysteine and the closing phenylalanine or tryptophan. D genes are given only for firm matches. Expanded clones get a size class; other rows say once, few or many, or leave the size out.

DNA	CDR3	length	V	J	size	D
TGCGCCAGCAGCATGGGCCAGGGCACTGAAGCTTTCTTT	CASSMGQGTEAFF	13	TRBV5-1	TRBJ1-1	.	.
TGCAGCGTTGAAGATCGGCGTAGTGGTGCGGGGAACTTTGGCTACACCTTC	CSVEDRRSGAGNFGYTF	17	TRBV29-1	TRBJ1-2	.	.
TGTGCCAGTAGTATTCGGGCCGGGGAGCTGTTTTTT	CASSIRAGELFF	12	TRBV19	TRBJ2-2	many	.
TGTGCCAGCAGTTACGCCGGGACAGCCCACACTGAAGCTTTCTTT	CASSYAGTAHTEAFF	15	TRBV6-5	TRBJ1-1	.	TRBD1
TGTGCCAGCAGCTCCCCGGGACAGGGATGGGAGACCTACACCTTC	CASSSPGQGWETYTF	15	TRBV5-4	TRBJ1-2	.	TRBD1
TGTGCCAGCAGCTTAGTGCAGGGACAGGGCTATGGCTACACCTTC	CASSLVQGQGYGYTF	15	TRBV7-2	TRBJ1-2	.	TRBD1
TGTGCCTGGGGAGGGACAGTCAGAGGCTATGGCTACACCTTC	CAWGGTVRGYGYTF	14	TRBV30	TRBJ1-2	once	TRBD1
TGTGCCAGTGACTCAGACTATAGCACAGATACGCAGTATTTT	CASDSDYSTDTQYF	14	TRBV19	TRBJ2-3	.	.
TGTGCTAGTGGTTTGGTAAAAGCCGCGGGGGGGCACGGCTACACCTTC	CASGLVKAAGGHGYTF	16	TRBV12-5	TRBJ1-2	.	.
TGTGCCAGCAGCCAAAACATGAGGTCAGCTTTCTTT	CASSQNMRSAFF	12	TRBV3-1/TRBV3-2	TRBJ1-1	.	.
TGTGCCAGTAGTATCTACCCTACCGGGGAGCTGTTTTTT	CASSIYPTGELFF	13	TRBV19	TRBJ2-2	.	.
TGTGCCAGTAGTATAGGACTTTCTTTGCTGTTTTTT	CASSIGLSLLFF	12	TRBV19	TRBJ2-2	.	.
TGTGCCAGCAGTGTTACAGGGGGCTACACCTTC	CASSVTGGYTF	11	TRBV25-1	TRBJ1-2	few	.
TGTGCCAGTCGAGCGGGGGGCGTAGATACGCAGTATTTT	CASRAGGVDTQYF	13	TRBV19	TRBJ2-3	few	TRBD2
TGTGCCAGCAGCTTATCGGGACAGACATCTGGGGCCAACGTCCTGACTTTC	CASSLSGQTSGANVLTF	17	TRBV7-3	TRBJ2-6	.	TRBD1
TGTGCCAGCAGTTACTCGGCAGGGATGGACACCGGGGAGCTGTTTTTT	CASSYSAGMDTGELFF	16	TRBV6-5	TRBJ2-2	.	.
TGTGCCAGCAGCCTTACAAGTAGGGGAACTCGGCTTGAAGCTTTCTTT	CASSLTSRGTRLEAFF	16	TRBV14	TRBJ1-1	.	.
TGTGCCAGCAGCCCAAAACAGGGGGCCCAGCCCCAGCATTTT	CASSPKQGAQPQHF	14	TRBV3-1/TRBV3-2	TRBJ1-5	.	TRBD1
TGTGCCAGCAGCACCTGGGACTACCGGAACACCGGGGAGCTGTTTTTT	CASSTWDYRNTGELFF	16	TRBV7-3	TRBJ2-2	.	TRBD2
TGTGCCAGCAGGAAACAGGTCGTGGGTGAAAAACTGTTTTTT	CASRKQVVGEKLFF	14	TRBV28	TRBJ1-4	.	.
TGCGCCAGCAGCTTGGAGACACCACCCTATGGCTACACCTTC	CASSLETPPYGYTF	14	TRBV5-1	TRBJ1-2	.	.
TGTGCCAGCAGACTCAGAGGAGCAAATTCACCCCTCCACTTT	CASRLRGANSPLHF	14	TRBV6-5	TRBJ1-6	.	.
TGTGCCAGCAGTTTCCACAGGGCGAACACCGGGGAGCTGTTTTTT	CASSFHRANTGELFF	15	TRBV27	TRBJ2-2	once	.
TGTGCCTGGAGTGGGGCAACCTCGAACACCGGGGAGCTGTTTTTT	CAWSGATSNTGELFF	15	TRBV30	TRBJ2-2	.	.
TGTGCCACCAGTGACCGTACAGGGGGCGCAGGGTTGGGTTACAATGAGCAGTTCTTC	CATSDRTGGAGLGYNEQFF	19	TRBV24-1	TRBJ2-1	.	TRBD1
TGTGCCAGCAGTCCCTTTAGACGGAGATCCCTCTCATACATGAACACTGAAGCTTTCTTT	CASSPFRRRSLSYMNTEAFF	20	TRBV27	TRBJ1-1	.	.
TGTGCCAGCAGCCAAGAAGGCAATCGTTTCTGGGCAGGGGACAAGCACAATGAAAAACTGTTTTTT	CASSQEGNRFWAGDKHNEKLFF	22	TRBV3-1/TRBV3-2	TRBJ1-4	.	.
TGTGCCAGCAGCCCCGGACAGGGGAATACTGAAGCTTTCTTT	CASSPGQGNTEAFF	14	TRBV7-2	TRBJ1-1	.	TRBD1
TGTGCCAGCAGTTTCGGGACAGGGGCCGAAGCTTTCTTT	CASSFGTGAEAFF	13	TRBV12-3/TRBV12-4	TRBJ1-1	.	TRBD1
TGCGCCAGCAGCTTGAATGCGGGGAACACTGAAGCTTTCTTT	CASSLNAGNTEAFF	14	TRBV5-1	TRBJ1-1	few	.
TGTGCCAGCTCAGCGACAGGGCTTCAGCCCCAGCATTTT	CASSATGLQPQHF	13	TRBV18	TRBJ1-5	few	TRBD1
TGCGCCAGCAGCACTGGACAGGGAGGGAGGGATGGCTACACCTTC	CASSTGQGGRDGYTF	15	TRBV5-1	TRBJ1-2	.	TRBD1
TGCGCCAGCAGCCTGGGACAGGGGAATACAAATGAGCAGTTCTTC	CASSLGQGNTNEQFF	15	TRBV5-1	TRBJ2-1	.	TRBD1
TGTGCCAGCAGCCAAGTTGGTCAGGAGGTACCCTACGAGCAGTACTTC	CASSQVGQEVPYEQYF	16	TRBV14	TRBJ2-7	.	.
TGTGCCAGCAAGTCGGCGGGGGGCCTCAATGAGCAGTTCTTC	CASKSAGGLNEQFF	14	TRBV3-1/TRBV3-2	TRBJ2-1	.	TRBD2
TGTGCCTGGACAGGGGATCGAAACACCATATATTTT	CAWTGDRNTIYF	12	TRBV30	TRBJ1-3	few	.
TGTGCTAGTGGTTTAGGTCAGGGCCACAATCAGCCCCAGCATTTT	CASGLGQGHNQPQHF	15	TRBV12-5	TRBJ1-5	.	.
TGTGCCAGTAGTCCTGGACAGGAAAGGAAGACCCAGTACTTC	CASSPGQERKTQYF	14	TRBV19	TRBJ2-5	.	TRBD1
TGTGCCAGCAGTTTCCGGGAGACCCAGTACTTC	CASSFRETQYF	11	TRBV12-3/TRBV12-4	TRBJ2-5	.	.
TGTGCCAGCGCGGGGGGGGGCCAAGAGACCCAGTACTTC	CASAGGGQETQYF	13	TRBV6-6	TRBJ2-5	once	TRBD2
TGTGCCAGCAGCCAACAGGGGATTTCCTACAATGAGCAGTTCTTC	CASSQQGISYNEQFF	15	TRBV11-2	TRBJ2-1	.	TRBD1
TGTGCCAACGCCCGGGACAGGGCTTATGGCTACACCTTC	CANARDRAYGYTF	13	TRBV27	TRBJ1-2	.	TRBD1
TGTGCCACCGCGAGCTCCTATAATTCACCCCTCCACTTT	CATASSYNSPLHF	13	TRBV19	TRBJ1-6	.	.
TGTGCCAGGTTGACGAAAGCCGACAGCAATGAGCAGTTCTTC	CARLTKADSNEQFF	14	TRBV11-1	TRBJ2-1	.	.
TGCGCCAGCAGCCAACCGACAGGGAACTATGGCTACACCTTC	CASSQPTGNYGYTF	14	TRBV4-1	TRBJ1-2	.	TRBD1
TGCAGCGTCCCCTTCGGACAGGGGAACTATGGCTACACCTTC	CSVPFGQGNYGYTF	14	TRBV29-1	TRBJ1-2	.	TRBD1
TGTGCCAGCAGCGCAGACAGGGGGGCTACTGAAGCTTTCTTT	CASSADRGATEAFF	14	TRBV9	TRBJ1-1	.	TRBD1
TGTGCCAGCAGGAGAGGACAGGGTTTGCCCTACGAGCAGTACTTC	CASRRGQGLPYEQYF	15	TRBV6-5	TRBJ2-7	.	TRBD1
TGTGCCAGCGGACCCACAGGGTACGAGCAGTTCTTC	CASGPTGYEQFF	12	TRBV14	TRBJ2-1	.	.
TGCGCCAGCAGCTTGGGGACAGGGGACCATAGCAATCAGCCCCAGCATTTT	CASSLGTGDHSNQPQHF	17	TRBV5-1	TRBJ1-5	.	TRBD1
TGTGCCAGCAGCTGGAGGACTGAAGCTTTCTTT	CASSWRTEAFF	11	TRBV12-3/TRBV12-4	TRBJ1-1	once	.
TGCGCCAGCAGCTTGGCGGGACAGGGCGACTATGGCTACACCTTC	CASSLAGQGDYGYTF	15	TRBV5-1	TRBJ1-2	many	TRBD1
TGCGCCAGCAGCTTGACCGGGACTAGCGGTAACAATGAGCAGTTCTTC	CASSLTGTSGNNEQFF	16	TRBV5-1	TRBJ2-1	once	TRBD2
TGTGCCAGCAGTGAATCGGGGGGCGCGTGGAACACTGAAGCTTTCTTT	CASSESGGAWNTEAFF	16	TRBV25-1	TRBJ1-1	few	.
TGTGCCAGTAGTATAGATCACGGAGGCCCCCTCCACTTT	CASSIDHGGPLHF	13	TRBV19	TRBJ1-6	.	.
TGTGCCAGTAGTATGAATGGACAGGCCGTCTACACCTTC	CASSMNGQAVYTF	13	TRBV19	TRBJ1-2	.	TRBD1
TGTGCCAGCAGCTTATTTACAGGGGAAGGAGGCTACACCTTC	CASSLFTGEGGYTF	14	TRBV7-2	TRBJ1-2	.	TRBD1